This T cell receptor beta chain is drawn from a study of blood T cell repertoires in COVID-19. Study context: T cells, B-cell-depleted T cells, or PBMCs provided the cDNA or gDNA that served as material.

Assay: immunoSEQ multiplex PCR; the TCRdb copy retains only in-frame clones and omits some. Of some 110,000 clones detected, 76% appear once; the ten largest clones hold around 6.2%. This CDR3 spans 15 amino acids. V shed 4 bases and J 1 base; nucleotides not matched to a gene: 5. The germline gives CDR1 SGHTS, CDR2 YDEGEE. The specimen sequenced was peripheral blood. This receptor was obtained from a man older than 75 with COVID-19, enrolled during active disease. The rearrangement uses TRBV5-8 and TRBJ2-1; 7 bases fit TRBD2. Written as DNA, the CDR3 is TGTGCCAGCAGCCAACTAGCGACATCCTACAATGAGCAGTTCTTC. Translation gives CASSQLATSYNEQFF.